A selection of T cell receptor beta chains follows, all from one sample in a study of T cell clones after liver transplantation. TCRdb's table, derived via immunoSEQ multiplex PCR, lists solely in-frame clones and lacks some. Among under 35,000 clones listed, about 95% were seen once. The sequences come from CD8+ T cells from blood, collected 12 months after liver transplant. The source of these receptors is a human patient who received a liver transplant. Some T cells may be provided by the graft donor. CDR3s include the opening cysteine and the closing phenylalanine or tryptophan. Each record gives: CDR3 protein, CDR3 DNA, clone size, V gene, J gene, D gene. D genes are given only for firm matches. Rows give clone size only sometimes, using once, few, many, or a class for an expanded clone.

CDR3: CASSLGTGVMETQYF
DNA: TGTGCCAGCAGCCTCGGGACAGGGGTAATGGAGACCCAGTACTTC
size: -
V: TRBV11-2
J: TRBJ2-5
D: TRBD1

CDR3: CASSSTPSGGGNNEQFF
DNA: TGCGCCAGCAGCTCCACCCCCAGCGGGGGGGGCAACAATGAGCAGTTCTTC
size: -
V: TRBV5-1
J: TRBJ2-1
D: TRBD2

CDR3: CASSLGGVAYEQYF
DNA: TGTGCCAGCAGCTTAGGGGGGGTGGCCTACGAGCAGTACTTC
size: -
V: TRBV7-6
J: TRBJ2-7
D: -

CDR3: CASSKKIEAGAPYNEQFF
DNA: TGTGCCAGCAGCAAGAAGATCGAAGCGGGAGCGCCCTACAATGAGCAGTTCTTC
size: -
V: TRBV21-1
J: TRBJ2-1
D: -

CDR3: CASSPGQDSYEQYF
DNA: TGTGCCAGCTCTCCGGGACAGGACAGCTACGAGCAGTACTTC
size: -
V: TRBV6-5
J: TRBJ2-7
D: TRBD1

CDR3: CASSVAPRDRGLGANVLTF
DNA: TGTGCCAGCAGCGTAGCCCCCCGGGACAGGGGCTTAGGGGCCAACGTCCTGACTTTC
size: -
V: TRBV9
J: TRBJ2-6
D: TRBD1

CDR3: CASGAGGNTEAFF
DNA: TGTGCTAGTGGAGCAGGGGGCAACACTGAAGCTTTCTTT
size: -
V: TRBV12-5
J: TRBJ1-1
D: TRBD1

CDR3: CASSSGTGGSYGYTF
DNA: TGTGCCAGCAGCTCGGGGACAGGGGGAAGCTATGGCTACACCTTC
size: -
V: TRBV11-3
J: TRBJ1-2
D: TRBD1

CDR3: CASEGGGNQPQHF
DNA: TGTGCCAGCGAAGGGGGGGGGAATCAGCCCCAGCATTTT
size: -
V: TRBV7-8
J: TRBJ1-5
D: -

CDR3: CASSFAGANQPQHF
DNA: TGTGCCAGCAGTTTTGCGGGGGCTAATCAGCCCCAGCATTTT
size: -
V: TRBV27
J: TRBJ1-5
D: -

CDR3: CASSPWTSGYEQYF
DNA: TGTGCCAGCAGCCCGTGGACTAGCGGCTACGAGCAGTACTTC
size: -
V: TRBV9
J: TRBJ2-7
D: TRBD2

CDR3: CASSSGWGTSGREQYF
DNA: TGTGCCAGCAGTTCGGGTTGGGGGACTAGCGGGCGCGAGCAGTACTTC
size: -
V: TRBV27
J: TRBJ2-7
D: TRBD2

CDR3: CASSIIGAGSPSDEQFF
DNA: TGTGCCAGTAGTATTATCGGAGCGGGAAGCCCCAGCGATGAGCAGTTCTTC
size: -
V: TRBV19
J: TRBJ2-1
D: TRBD2

CDR3: CASRSTDYEQYF
DNA: TGTGCCAGCAGAAGCACAGACTACGAGCAGTACTTC
size: few
V: TRBV28
J: TRBJ2-7
D: -

CDR3: CASSTLNNEQFF
DNA: TGTGCCAGCAGCACACTTAACAATGAGCAGTTCTTC
size: -
V: TRBV6-1
J: TRBJ2-1
D: -

CDR3: CASSVDGDYEQYF
DNA: TGTGCCAGCAGCGTAGATGGGGACTACGAGCAGTACTTC
size: -
V: TRBV9
J: TRBJ2-7
D: -

CDR3: CASSTPGQRYEQYF
DNA: TGTGCCAGCAGCACTCCGGGACAGCGCTACGAGCAGTACTTC
size: -
V: TRBV13
J: TRBJ2-7
D: TRBD1

CDR3: CASSLFRDGYEQYF
DNA: TGTGCCAGCAGCTTATTCCGGGACGGCTACGAGCAGTACTTC
size: -
V: TRBV11-2
J: TRBJ2-7
D: -

CDR3: CASSLGDSTYEQYF
DNA: TGTGCCAGCAGCTTAGGGGACTCAACCTACGAGCAGTACTTC
size: -
V: TRBV7-6
J: TRBJ2-7
D: -

CDR3: CASSLQPGALYTEAFF
DNA: TGTGCCAGCAGCTTACAACCCGGGGCCTTGTACACTGAAGCTTTCTTT
size: -
V: TRBV7-8
J: TRBJ1-1
D: -

CDR3: CASIESSVATDTQYF
DNA: TGTGCCAGCATCGAATCTAGCGTCGCCACAGATACGCAGTATTTT
size: -
V: TRBV7-9
J: TRBJ2-3
D: -

CDR3: CASTIWTSGSYEQYF
DNA: TGTGCCAGCACTATATGGACTAGCGGTTCCTACGAGCAGTACTTC
size: -
V: TRBV27
J: TRBJ2-7
D: TRBD2

CDR3: CASGWTGAYNEQFF
DNA: TGTGCCAGCGGATGGACAGGTGCCTACAATGAGCAGTTCTTC
size: -
V: TRBV7-9
J: TRBJ2-1
D: TRBD1

CDR3: CASSFRGIYGYTF
DNA: TGTGCCAGCAGTTTCCGAGGGATCTATGGCTACACCTTC
size: medium-sized
V: TRBV28
J: TRBJ1-2
D: -

CDR3: CAWAWDRGLEQYF
DNA: TGTGCCTGGGCATGGGACAGGGGGCTCGAGCAGTACTTC
size: -
V: TRBV30
J: TRBJ2-7
D: TRBD1

CDR3: CASSQGGVGNIQYF
DNA: TGTGCCAGCAGTCAGGGAGGGGTCGGAAACATTCAGTACTTC
size: -
V: TRBV6-5
J: TRBJ2-4
D: TRBD2

CDR3: CASNGLGSYNEQFF
DNA: TGTGCCAGCAACGGCTTAGGGTCCTACAATGAGCAGTTCTTC
size: -
V: TRBV28
J: TRBJ2-1
D: -

CDR3: CASSIAPSGSYNEQFF
DNA: TGTGCCAGTAGTATAGCCCCATCCGGGAGCTACAATGAGCAGTTCTTC
size: -
V: TRBV19
J: TRBJ2-1
D: -

CDR3: CASSPQAGNTEAFF
DNA: TGTGCCAGCAGTCCTCAGGCGGGGAACACTGAAGCTTTCTTT
size: -
V: TRBV28
J: TRBJ1-1
D: -